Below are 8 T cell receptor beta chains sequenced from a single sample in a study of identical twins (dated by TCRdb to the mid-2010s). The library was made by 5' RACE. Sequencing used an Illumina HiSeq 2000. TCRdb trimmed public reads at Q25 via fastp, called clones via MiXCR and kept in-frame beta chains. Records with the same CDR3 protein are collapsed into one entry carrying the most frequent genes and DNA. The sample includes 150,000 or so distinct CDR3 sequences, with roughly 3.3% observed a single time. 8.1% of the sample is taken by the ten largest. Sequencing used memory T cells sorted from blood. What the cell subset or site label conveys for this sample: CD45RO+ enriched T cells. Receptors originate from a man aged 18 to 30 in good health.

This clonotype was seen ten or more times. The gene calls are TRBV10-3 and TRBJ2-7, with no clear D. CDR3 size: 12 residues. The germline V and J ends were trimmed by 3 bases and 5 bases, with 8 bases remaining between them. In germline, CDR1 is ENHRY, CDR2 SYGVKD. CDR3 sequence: CAISEDWNEQYF. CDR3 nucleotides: TGTGCCATCAGTGAAGACTGGAACGAGCAGTACTTC.

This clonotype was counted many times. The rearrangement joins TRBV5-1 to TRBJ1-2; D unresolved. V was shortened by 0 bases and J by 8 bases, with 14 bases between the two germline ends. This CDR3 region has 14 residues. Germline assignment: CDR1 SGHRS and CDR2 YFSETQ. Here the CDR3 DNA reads TGCGCCAGCAGCTTGGCCCGGCAGGAGGAGGGCTACACCTTC. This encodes CASSLARQEEGYTF.

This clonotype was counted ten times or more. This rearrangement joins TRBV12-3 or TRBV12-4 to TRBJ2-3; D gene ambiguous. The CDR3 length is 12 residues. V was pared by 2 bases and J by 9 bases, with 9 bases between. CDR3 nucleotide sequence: TGTGCCAGCAGTTTAACGGCGCAAACGCAGTATTTT. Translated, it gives CASSLTAQTQYF.

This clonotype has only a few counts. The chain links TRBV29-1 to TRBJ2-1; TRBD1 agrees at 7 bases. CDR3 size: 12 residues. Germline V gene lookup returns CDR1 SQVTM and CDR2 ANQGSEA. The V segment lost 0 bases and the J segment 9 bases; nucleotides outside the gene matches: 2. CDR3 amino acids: CSVEDPGGEQFF. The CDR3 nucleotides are TGCAGCGTTGAAGATCCAGGGGGTGAGCAGTTCTTC.

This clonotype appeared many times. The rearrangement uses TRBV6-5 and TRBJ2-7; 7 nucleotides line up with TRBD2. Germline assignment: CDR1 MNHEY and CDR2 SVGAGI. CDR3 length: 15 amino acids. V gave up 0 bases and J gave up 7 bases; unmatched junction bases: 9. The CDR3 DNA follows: TGTGCCAGCAGTTACTCAAGTGGACTAGTTGGTGAGCAGTACTTC. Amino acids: CASSYSSGLVGEQYF.

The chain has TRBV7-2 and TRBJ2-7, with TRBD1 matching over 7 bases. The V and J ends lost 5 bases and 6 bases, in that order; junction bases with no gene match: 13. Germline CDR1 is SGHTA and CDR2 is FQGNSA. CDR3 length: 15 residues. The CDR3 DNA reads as TGTGCCAGCAGCCCATCGCGAGACAGGGTGTCCGAGCAGTACTTC. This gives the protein CASSPSRDRVSEQYF.

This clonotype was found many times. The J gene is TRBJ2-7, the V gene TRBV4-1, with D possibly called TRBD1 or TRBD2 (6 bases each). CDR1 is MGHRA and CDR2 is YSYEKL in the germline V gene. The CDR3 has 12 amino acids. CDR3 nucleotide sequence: TGCCTTAAGGGGGGCAAGCCCTTCGAGCAGTACGTC. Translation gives CLKGGKPFEQYV.

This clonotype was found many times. In DNA, the CDR3 is TGTGCCAGCAGTTTAGGACAGCGCAATCAGCCCCAGCATTTT. It codes for CASSLGQRNQPQHF. This chain links TRBV12-3 or TRBV12-4 with TRBJ1-5, with D perhaps matching TRBD1 (5 bases). This CDR3 contains 14 residues. With 1 base removed from V and 2 bases from J, the gap between germline ends came to 6 bases.